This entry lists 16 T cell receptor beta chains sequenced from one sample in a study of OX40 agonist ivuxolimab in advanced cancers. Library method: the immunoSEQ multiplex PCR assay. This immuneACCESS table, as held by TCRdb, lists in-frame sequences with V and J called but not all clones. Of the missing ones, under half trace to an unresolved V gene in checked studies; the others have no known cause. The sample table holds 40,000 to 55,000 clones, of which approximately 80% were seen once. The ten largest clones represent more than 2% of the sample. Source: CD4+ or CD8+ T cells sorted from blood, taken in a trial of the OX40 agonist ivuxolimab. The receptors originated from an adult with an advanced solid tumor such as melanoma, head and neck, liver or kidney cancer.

The DNA of the CDR3 is TGTGCCAGCAGTTACCGGGGACTAGGATACAATGAGCAGTTCTTC. Translated: CASSYRGLGYNEQFF. V is TRBV6-5 and J is TRBJ2-1, with TRBD2 matching 8 bases. The trim removed 2 bases at V and 4 bases at J, leaving 4 bases unmatched. From germline, CDR1 is MNHEY and CDR2 SVGAGI. The CDR3 totals 15 residues.

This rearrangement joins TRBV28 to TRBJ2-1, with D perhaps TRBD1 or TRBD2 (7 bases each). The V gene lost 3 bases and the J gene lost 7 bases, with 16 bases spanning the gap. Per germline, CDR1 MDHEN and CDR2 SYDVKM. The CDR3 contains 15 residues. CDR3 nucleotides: TGTGCCAGCAGTTTCATCAGGGGGGGCGGTAATGAGCAGTTCTTC. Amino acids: CASSFIRGGGNEQFF. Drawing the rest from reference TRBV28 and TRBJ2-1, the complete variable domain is DVKVTQSSRYLVKRTGEKVFLECVQDMDHENMFWYRQDPGLGLRLIYFSYDVKMKEKGDIPEGYSVSREKKERFSLILESASTNQTSMYLCASSFIRGGGNEQFFGPGTRLTVL.

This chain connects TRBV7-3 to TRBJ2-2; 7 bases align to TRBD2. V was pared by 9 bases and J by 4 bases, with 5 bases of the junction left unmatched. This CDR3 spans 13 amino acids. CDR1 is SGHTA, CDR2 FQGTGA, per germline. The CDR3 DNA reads TGTGCCAGTAAAGCGGGGCCCACCGGGGAGCTGTTTTTT. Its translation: CASKAGPTGELFF.

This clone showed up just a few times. The CDR3 DNA reads as TGTGCCAGCAGCGTGACAGACTCTGGAAACACCATATATTTT. Translated, it gives CASSVTDSGNTIYF. The genes are TRBV9 and TRBJ1-3; TRBD1 is a possible D gene (5 bases). Germline V gene sequence: CDR1 SGDLS, CDR2 YYNGEE. This CDR3 is built from 14 residues. Trimming removed 2 bases at V and 0 bases at J, with 6 bases between. Together with reference TRBV9 and TRBJ1-3, the CDR3 gives the full variable domain: DSGVTQTPKHLITATGQRVTLRCSPRSGDLSVYWYQQSLDQGLQFLIQYYNGEERAKGNILERFSAQQFPDLHSELNLSSLELGDSALYFCASSVTDSGNTIYFGEGSWLTVV.

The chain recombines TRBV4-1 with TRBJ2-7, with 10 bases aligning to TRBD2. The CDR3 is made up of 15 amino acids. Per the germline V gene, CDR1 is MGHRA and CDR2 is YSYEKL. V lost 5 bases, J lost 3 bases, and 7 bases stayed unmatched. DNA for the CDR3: TGCGCCAGCAGCACCCTAGCGGGAGCGCTCTACGAGCAGTACTTC. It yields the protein CASSTLAGALYEQYF.

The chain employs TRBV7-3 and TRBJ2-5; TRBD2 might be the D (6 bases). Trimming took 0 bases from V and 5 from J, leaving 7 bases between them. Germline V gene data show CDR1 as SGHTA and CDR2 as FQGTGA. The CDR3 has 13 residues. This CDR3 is CASSLTREETQYF. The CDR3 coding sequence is TGTGCCAGCAGCTTAACCCGGGAGGAGACCCAGTACTTC. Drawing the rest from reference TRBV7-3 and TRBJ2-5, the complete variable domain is GAGVSQTPSNKVTEKGKYVELRCDPISGHTALYWYRQSLGQGPEFLIYFQGTGAADDSGLPNDRFFAVRPEGSVSTLKIQRTERGDSAVYLCASSLTREETQYFGPGTRLLVL.

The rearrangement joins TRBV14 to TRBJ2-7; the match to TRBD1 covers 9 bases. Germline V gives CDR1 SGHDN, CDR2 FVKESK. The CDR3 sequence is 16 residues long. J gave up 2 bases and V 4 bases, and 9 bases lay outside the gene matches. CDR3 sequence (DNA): TGTGCCAGCAGCCCCCTCTACAGGGGGCGCACCTACGAGCAGTACTTC. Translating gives CASSPLYRGRTYEQYF.

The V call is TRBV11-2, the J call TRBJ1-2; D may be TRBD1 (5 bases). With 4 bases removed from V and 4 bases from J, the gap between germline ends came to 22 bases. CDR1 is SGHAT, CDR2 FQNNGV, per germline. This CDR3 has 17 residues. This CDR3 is CASSSRDRVSLGYGYTF. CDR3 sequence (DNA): TGTGCCAGCAGCTCCAGGGATAGAGTCTCGTTGGGCTATGGCTACACCTTC.

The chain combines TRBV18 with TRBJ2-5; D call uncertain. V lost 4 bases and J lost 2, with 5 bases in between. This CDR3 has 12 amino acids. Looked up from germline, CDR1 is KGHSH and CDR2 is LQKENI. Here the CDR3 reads CASSRTQETQYF. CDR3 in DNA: TGTGCCAGCTCACGTACACAAGAGACCCAGTACTTC.

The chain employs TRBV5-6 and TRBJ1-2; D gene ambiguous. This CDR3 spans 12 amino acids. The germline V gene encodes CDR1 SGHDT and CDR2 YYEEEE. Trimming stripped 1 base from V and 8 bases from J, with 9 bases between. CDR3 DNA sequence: TGTGCCAGCAGCTTGCCGCAGTCCGGCTACACCTTC. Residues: CASSLPQSGYTF.

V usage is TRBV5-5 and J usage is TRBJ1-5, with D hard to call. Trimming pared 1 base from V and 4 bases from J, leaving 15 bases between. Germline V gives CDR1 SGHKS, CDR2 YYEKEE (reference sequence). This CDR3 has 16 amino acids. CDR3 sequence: CASSLSPSSANQPQHF. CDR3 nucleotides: TGTGCCAGCAGCTTGAGTCCTTCGTCGGCTAATCAGCCCCAGCATTTT.

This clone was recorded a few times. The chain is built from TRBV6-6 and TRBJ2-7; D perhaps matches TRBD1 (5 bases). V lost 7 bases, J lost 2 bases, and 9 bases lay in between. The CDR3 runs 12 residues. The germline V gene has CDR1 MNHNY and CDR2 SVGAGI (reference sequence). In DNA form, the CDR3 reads TGTGCCAGCACCCAGGGAACCTACGAGCAGTACTTC. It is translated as CASTQGTYEQYF.

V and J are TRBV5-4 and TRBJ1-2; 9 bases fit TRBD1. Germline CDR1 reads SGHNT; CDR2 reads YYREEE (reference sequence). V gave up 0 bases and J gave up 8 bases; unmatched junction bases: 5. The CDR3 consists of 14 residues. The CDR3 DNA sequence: TGTGCCAGCAGCTTGGTACAGGGGGCGAGGGGCTACACCTTC. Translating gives CASSLVQGARGYTF.

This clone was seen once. The CDR3 DNA reads as TGTGCCAGCAGCAAAGGGACTAGCGGGAGTGAGACCCAGTACTTC. Translating it yields CASSKGTSGSETQYF. The chain combines TRBV7-3 with TRBJ2-5; 14 nucleotides match TRBD2. Looked up from germline, CDR1 is SGHTA and CDR2 is FQGTGA. J lost 5 bases, V lost 5 bases, and 4 bases had no gene match. This CDR3 has 15 amino acids.

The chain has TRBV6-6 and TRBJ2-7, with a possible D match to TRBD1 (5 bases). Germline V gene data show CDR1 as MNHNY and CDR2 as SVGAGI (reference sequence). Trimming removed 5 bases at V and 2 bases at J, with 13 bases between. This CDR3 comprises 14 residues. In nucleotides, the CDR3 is TGTGCCAGCAGTCAGTGGGGCAGTACCTACGAGCAGTACTTC. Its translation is CASSQWGSTYEQYF.

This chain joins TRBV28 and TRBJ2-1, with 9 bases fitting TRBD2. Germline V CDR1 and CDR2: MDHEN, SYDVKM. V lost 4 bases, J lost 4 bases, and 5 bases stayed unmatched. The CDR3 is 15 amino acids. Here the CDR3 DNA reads TGTGCCAGCAGTTCCCTAGCGGGGAAATACAATGAGCAGTTCTTC. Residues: CASSSLAGKYNEQFF.